The source of this TCR beta chain is a study of molecular identifiers for immune sequencing clone quantification. Regarding the study as a whole: Clones that exceeded 20 RNA copies held over 98% of effector molecules, yet under 1% in naive cells.

TCRdb ran MiXCR on the PCR reads and lists one entry per CDR3 protein. Of about 640,000 distinct CDR3 sequences in the sample, just under 20% were seen once. Naive CD8 libraries came from approximately 20,000 to 1,000,000 sorted cells with 10%, 30% or 50% RNA. CD8+CD4-CCR7+CD45RA+ cells were sorted as naive CD8 T cells. CDR1 is MNHNS and CDR2 is SASEGT in the germline V gene. The CDR3 extends over 15 amino acids. The germline V and J ends were trimmed by 5 bases and 0 bases, with 14 bases remaining between them. This clonotype has at least ten counts. Its antigen remains unidentified. The TCR comes from a human donor in good health. Some libraries in this study had Jurkat cell RNA spiked in. Sequencing was performed on naive CD8+ T cells from blood, with Jurkat cell RNA spiked in. Regarding subset: FACS-sorted CD8+CD4-CCR7+CD45RA+ naive T cells. V gene TRBV6-1 combines with J gene TRBJ2-7; weak D call: TRBD1 (5 bases). The CDR3: CASSPDSPSSYEQYF. The CDR3 DNA reads TGTGCCAGCAGTCCCGACAGCCCCAGCTCCTACGAGCAGTACTTC.